This TCR beta chain was observed in a study (dated by TCRdb to 2015 to 2017). A note on the overall study: Whether tumor-infiltrating Tregs in breast cancer are recruited from blood Tregs or converted in situ from other CD4+ T cell subsets was tested. Overall study outcomes, separate from this receptor: Tumor memory CD4+ T cell TCR gene usage clustered with blood and lymph node memory CD4+ cells and lymph node naive CD4+ cells. The validation in the larger cohort was limited to a single TCR beta V-J rearrangement instead of whole repertoires. The greatest overlap of tumor-infiltrating Treg TCR alpha and beta sequences was observed with tumor naive CD4+ T cells, followed by blood naive CD4+ T cells.

Full-length TCR variable regions were amplified by 5' RACE PCR using constant-region reverse primers, and then by semi-nested PCR using Nested Universal Primer A. Using the ReliaPrep RNA Cell Miniprep System, total RNA was extracted, and the SMARTer RACE 5'/3' Kit was then used to reverse transcribe the RNA into 5'RACE-ready cDNA. Full-length TCR alpha and beta libraries were barcoded with multiplex adaptors and sequenced on an Illumina MiSeq. Regarding the original processing steps: Sequencing data were pooled across the five patients for each of nine subset-tissue groups and compared by unsupervised clustering of TCR gene usage. The Morisita-Horn index was used to calculate repertoire similarity, with shared sequences weighted according to their contribution to each repertoire. TCRdb trimmed public reads at Q25 via fastp, called clones via MiXCR and kept in-frame beta chains. Every entry covers one CDR3 protein and lists the most common genes and DNA from its rows. The V and J calls, along with clone size, are taken from TCRdb and not from the paper's own processing. This sample holds under 65,000 distinct CDR3 sequences; around a quarter were observed only once. The ten top clones hold approximately 3% of the sample.

CD4+CD45RO+CD25- cells were isolated as memory CD4+ T cells. Tregs, naive and memory CD4+ T cells from tumor, blood and ipsilateral draining lymph nodes of 4 or 5 breast cancer patients underwent full-length TCR alpha and beta sequencing. Tumor tissue and lymph nodes obtained by ipsilateral axillary dissection were perfused with PBS, cut into small pieces and digested using collagenase I and hyaluronidase. Sorted cell populations were confirmed by FACS to exceed 90% purity. On this clonotype itself: It has no known antigen specificity. Base-call qualities are not available, and no considerably larger clone is one nucleotide away.

The germline ends are 15 bases apart after V is trimmed by 5 bases and J by 4 bases. Including cysteine and phenylalanine, the CDR3 has 15 amino acids. The CDR3 DNA has 45 bases and is translated from base 1. From the germline V gene (reference sequence), CDR1 is DFQATT and CDR2 is SNEGSKA. The material sequenced was tumor-infiltrating memory CD4+ T cells sorted from the breast tumor. The cell subset or site label of this sample denotes: memory CD4+ T cells, CD4+CD45RO+CD25-. The rearrangement combines TRBV20-1 with TRBJ2-6, with the D gene uncertain. This TCR came from a female donor with breast cancer. The CDR3 corresponds to CSAPTPGSGANVLTF. The DNA reads as follows: TGCAGTGCTCCCACACCAGGCTCCGGGGCCAACGTCCTGACTTTC.